These 26 T cell receptor beta chains came from one sample sequenced in a study of T cell repertoires in aging, cancer and after chemotherapy. Amplification of TCR beta used genomic DNA extracted from peripheral blood. A mixed TRB-A/B primer pool amplified rearranged TRB by multiplex touch-down PCR. TCRdb reanalysed the multiplex PCR reads using MiXCR and keeps one entry per CDR3 protein. The sample shows about 9,800 distinct CDR3 sequences, about two fifths of them seen only once. The sequenced sample consisted of blood. Receptors were obtained from a human donor in good health.

This clonotype was detected only a few times. The CDR3 nucleotides read TGTGCCACCGGCCGGTTAGCCGGCGGGGAGCTGTTTTTT. Residues: CATGRLAGGELFF. The rearrangement joins TRBV6-5 to TRBJ2-2; D remains unclear. The CDR3 consists of 13 residues. Between the trimmed V and J ends, which lost 10 bases and 7 bases, there was a span of 16 bases. The germline gives CDR1 MNHEY, CDR2 SVGAGI.

The chain couples TRBV30 to TRBJ2-7; D call uncertain. Germline V lookup: CDR1 GTSNPN, CDR2 SVGIG (reference sequence). V was clipped by 0 bases and J by 4 bases, with 10 bases between them. This CDR3 comprises 13 residues. The CDR3 reads CAWSVGRIYEQYF. As DNA, the CDR3 is TGTGCCTGGAGTGTAGGCAGAATATACGAGCAGTACTTC.

The chain uses TRBV27 and TRBJ1-6; D ambiguous. This CDR3 region has 13 residues. V was clipped by 4 bases and J by 6 bases, with 7 bases between them. Germline lookup yields CDR1 MNHEY and CDR2 SMNVEV (reference sequence). The CDR3 region has the DNA TGTGCCAGCAGTTGGGGTGTTAATTCACCCCTCCACTTT. This encodes CASSWGVNSPLHF.

The chain uses TRBV27 and TRBJ2-2; TRBD2 matches 10 bases. This CDR3 region has 17 residues. Germline values: CDR1 MNHEY, CDR2 SMNVEV (reference sequence). V was clipped by 6 bases and J by 7 bases; unmatched bases: 14. CDR3 DNA: TGTGCCAGCAGAGCTAGCGGGAGTATTGGTGGTGTCGGGGAGCTGTTTTTT. Amino acid sequence: CASRASGSIGGVGELFF.

V gene TRBV6-2 or TRBV6-3 combines with J gene TRBJ1-2; D is ambiguous. The CDR3 covers 13 residues. Germline CDR1 is MNHEY and CDR2 is SVGEGT. The V and J ends lost 6 bases and 3 bases respectively, with 11 bases between them. CDR3 in amino acids: CASRSDGYYGYTF. The CDR3, as DNA: TGTGCCAGCAGATCGGACGGCTACTATGGCTACACCTTC.

This chain uses TRBV27 with TRBJ2-3; 7 bases fit TRBD1. The length of the CDR3 is 15 residues. J was trimmed by 2 bases and V by 6 bases; bases with no gene match: 8. Germline assignment: CDR1 MNHEY and CDR2 SMNVEV (reference sequence). CDR3 sequence reads: CASSPPGQLTDTQYF. As DNA, the CDR3 is TGTGCCAGCAGCCCGCCGGGACAGCTCACAGATACGCAGTATTTT.

In DNA, the CDR3 is TGTGCCACCAGCCCCAGGGTAGGGAACACTGAAGCTTTCTTT. Translating gives CATSPRVGNTEAFF. This chain uses TRBV15 with TRBJ1-1; tentative D call: TRBD1 (5 bases). The germline gives CDR1 LNHNV, CDR2 YYDKDF (reference sequence). Trimming cost V 5 bases and J 1 base, with 11 bases left between them. This CDR3 has 14 amino acids.

The CDR3 here is CASILTLGSGRPQETQYF. In DNA form, the CDR3 reads TGTGCCAGCATCCTTACTCTGGGTAGCGGGAGACCCCAAGAGACCCAGTACTTC. The chain links TRBV12-3 or TRBV12-4 to TRBJ2-5; TRBD2 agrees at 9 bases. The J segment lost 1 base and the V segment lost 7 bases, leaving 16 bases of the junction unmatched. The CDR3 totals 18 residues.

Notes on this clonotype: At one of its ends the junction is not consistent with the germline gene, which may arise from a read error. The chain recombines TRBV5-6 with TRBJ2-7; 8 bases match TRBD2. This CDR3 has 14 amino acids. Germline CDR1 and CDR2: SGHDT and YYEEEE. For the CDR3, the DNA is TGTGCCAGCAGCCAGTTGGAGCGGGAGAAGATATGGGACTTC. Protein sequence: CASSQLEREKIWDF. The variable domain in full, completed from reference TRBV5-6 and TRBJ2-7, reads DAGVTQSPTHLIKTRGQQVTLRCSPKSGHDTVSWYQQALGQGPQFIFQYYEEEERQRGNFPDRFSGHQFPNYSSELNVNALLLGDSALYLCASSQLEREKIWDFGPGTRLTVT.

This clonotype was seen a handful of times. This sequence joins TRBV18 and TRBJ2-3, with TRBD1 matching 12 bases. From germline, CDR1 is KGHSH and CDR2 LQKENI. This CDR3 has 14 residues. J lost 6 bases, V lost 5 bases, and 3 bases had no gene match. The CDR3 bases are TGTGCCAGCTCAGGGACAGGGGGCCCGGATACGCAGTATTTT. Translated, it gives CASSGTGGPDTQYF.

This chain connects TRBV12-3 or TRBV12-4 to TRBJ2-1; 11 nucleotides align to TRBD2. V lost 7 bases and J lost 6; bases outside the gene matches: 8. The CDR3 consists of 15 residues. This CDR3 is CASNSLAGGLNEQFF. CDR3 nucleotide sequence: TGTGCCAGCAACTCTCTAGCGGGAGGACTCAATGAGCAGTTCTTC.

The chain combines TRBV27 with TRBJ2-7, with 9 bases aligning to TRBD2. Per germline, CDR1 MNHEY and CDR2 SMNVEV (reference sequence). Losses at the gene ends were 3 bases for V and 4 bases for J; bases not matched to a gene: 4. The CDR3 sequence is 14 residues long. CDR3 region: CASSFKAGGYEQYF. The CDR3 DNA reads as TGTGCCAGCAGTTTCAAAGCGGGAGGATACGAGCAGTACTTC.

This clonotype was observed a handful of times. The chain combines TRBV6-2 or TRBV6-3 with TRBJ2-1; D might be TRBD2 (6 bases). The germline V gene encodes CDR1 MNHEY and CDR2 SVGEGT. V lost 6 bases and J lost 10, with 31 bases in between. This CDR3 spans 18 amino acids. The CDR3 is CASSQNKRATGFDGEQFF. In DNA, the CDR3 is TGTGCCAGCAGCCAAAATAAGCGGGCGACGGGATTCGACGGGGAGCAGTTCTTC.

The chain links TRBV13 to TRBJ2-1; 9 nucleotides align to TRBD2. V lost 5 bases and J lost 10; bases outside the gene matches: 18. The germline V gene encodes CDR1 PRHDT and CDR2 FYEKMQ (reference sequence). The CDR3 loop spans 17 amino acids. The CDR3: CASSPPGLAGLWVEQFF. DNA of the CDR3: TGTGCCAGCAGCCCGCCGGGCCTAGCGGGGTTATGGGTAGAGCAGTTCTTC.

The rearrangement joins TRBV7-9 to TRBJ1-3; no clear D. The CDR3 is 16 amino acids. V lost 6 bases and J 4 bases, leaving 19 bases between the germline ends. Germline-derived CDR1 and CDR2 are SEHNR and FQNEAQ (reference sequence). The CDR3 bases are TGTGCCAGCAGGCCTTTCCGAAATCAGGCGGGAAACACCATATATTTT. It is translated as CASRPFRNQAGNTIYF.

A few counts support this clonotype. The chain uses TRBV27 and TRBJ2-7; D is possibly TRBD1 (5 bases). Germline CDR1 is MNHEY and CDR2 is SMNVEV (reference sequence). This CDR3 is 13 amino acids long. Trimming took 6 bases from V and 1 from J, leaving 10 bases between them. The CDR3 reads CASRIQGSYEQYF. In DNA form, the CDR3 reads TGTGCCAGCAGAATCCAGGGATCCTACGAGCAGTACTTC.

This clonotype was seen a few times. The V call is TRBV5-4, the J call TRBJ2-6, with TRBD1 matching over 7 bases. The CDR3 consists of 15 residues. The germline V gene has CDR1 SGHNT and CDR2 YYREEE (reference sequence). Losses at the gene ends were 9 bases for V and 0 bases for J; bases not matched to a gene: 6. CDR3: CATGQALSGANVLTF. In DNA form, the CDR3 reads TGTGCCACTGGACAGGCCCTCTCTGGGGCCAACGTCCTGACTTTC.

The V gene is TRBV6-1, the J gene TRBJ2-3; 10 bases align to TRBD1. Per the germline V gene, CDR1 is MNHNS and CDR2 is SASEGT. The CDR3 runs to 15 residues. With V trimmed by 4 bases and J by 1 base, 2 bases remained unmatched. Written as DNA, the CDR3 is TGTGCCAGCAGTGGACAGGGGGCCGGCACAGATACGCAGTATTTT. Translating it yields CASSGQGAGTDTQYF.

The J gene is TRBJ2-2, the V gene TRBV19, with 8 bases lining up with TRBD1. Germline CDR1 and CDR2: LNHDA and SQIVND (reference sequence). Trimming removed 2 bases from V and 13 bases from J; junction bases left unmatched: 12. The CDR3 loop spans 15 amino acids. CDR3 loop: CASSIPGRGQESLFF. CDR3 sequence (DNA): TGTGCCAGTAGTATACCGGGTAGGGGACAGGAGTCGCTGTTTTTT.

J is TRBJ2-2 and V is TRBV12-3 or TRBV12-4, with D possibly being TRBD1 (6 bases). The CDR3 is 14 residues long. The V and J ends lost 7 bases and 0 bases respectively, with 9 bases between them. CDR3: CASKGQANTGELFF. The CDR3 nucleotides read TGTGCCAGCAAGGGACAAGCGAACACCGGGGAGCTGTTTTTT.

This clonotype is termed medium-sized. Because it lacks the conserved phenylalanine or tryptophan at the end, this CDR3 is likely a read error. The DNA is omitted, as the CDR3 cannot be located on it reliably, and the CDR3 follows TCRdb's listing. This sequence joins TRBV27 and TRBJ2-1; the DNA was not used to check the table's D call, TRBD1. A total of 10 residues make up the CDR3, ends included. CDR1 and CDR2 from the germline V gene are MNHEY and SMNVEV (reference sequence). CDR3: CASSLAGREI.

The chain is built from TRBV11-1 and TRBJ2-7; TRBD1 agrees at 7 bases. The CDR3 loop spans 15 amino acids. V was pared by 3 bases and J by 1 base, with 6 bases of the junction left unmatched. Germline lookup yields CDR1 SGHAT and CDR2 FQDESV (reference sequence). The CDR3 protein is CASSLEGGASYEQYF. The DNA of the CDR3 is TGTGCCAGCAGCTTGGAAGGGGGCGCATCCTACGAGCAGTACTTC.

By share of the sample, this clonotype is medium-sized. CDR3 region: CSARGGRDEQYF. The DNA for the CDR3 is TGCAGCGCCCGCGGGGGCAGGGACGAGCAGTACTTC. The chain is built from TRBV29-1 and TRBJ2-7; perhaps TRBD2 as D (7 bases). V was pared by 7 bases and J by 5 bases, with 15 bases between. The CDR3 has 12 residues. Germline CDR1 is SQVTM and CDR2 is ANQGSEA.

This clonotype was counted between two and nine times. V and J are TRBV6-5 and TRBJ2-1; D call uncertain. The CDR3 extends over 11 amino acids. CDR1 MNHEY and CDR2 SVGAGI come from the germline V gene. V lost 8 bases, J lost 5 bases, and 7 bases lay in between. The CDR3 spells CASLTDNEQFF. CDR3 coding DNA: TGTGCCAGCCTAACCGACAATGAGCAGTTCTTC.

This clonotype was seen more than once but under ten times. The chain is built from TRBV6-1 and TRBJ1-1; D perhaps matches TRBD1 (5 bases). This CDR3 has 15 amino acids. Trimming stripped 0 bases from V and 1 base from J, with 9 bases between. CDR1 and CDR2 from the germline V gene are MNHNS and SASEGT. The CDR3 DNA follows: TGTGCCAGCAGTGAAGCGCTGGGGGGGAACACTGAAGCTTTCTTT. Its translation is CASSEALGGNTEAFF.

The chain's CDR3 is CATSDPRTKSYEQYF. CDR3 coding DNA: TGTGCCACCAGTGATCCTCGGACTAAATCCTACGAGCAGTACTTC. V and J are TRBV24-1 and TRBJ2-7; a possible D gene is TRBD2 (6 bases). Germline-derived CDR1 and CDR2 are KGHDR and SFDVKD. The germline V and J ends were trimmed by 3 bases and 1 base, with 12 bases remaining between them. The CDR3 is 15 residues long.